These 22 T cell receptor beta chains originate from one sample sequenced in a study of blood T cell repertoires in COVID-19. Clones were read by immunoSEQ multiplex PCR, and TCRdb kept only the in-frame ones, dropping some. The table includes about 180,000 clones, more than 70% detected once. The sample was peripheral blood. The source of these receptors is a man aged 35 to 55 with active or convalescent COVID-19.

The V and J genes are TRBV10-2 and TRBJ2-7; 11 bases fit TRBD2. The ends lost 3 bases at V and 5 bases at J; junction bases unmatched: 12. Germline V gene lookup returns CDR1 WSHSY and CDR2 SAAADI. The CDR3 covers 17 residues. This CDR3 reads CASSDPRTTSGDNEQYF. The CDR3 region has the DNA TGCGCCAGCAGTGATCCCCGAACGACTAGCGGGGATAACGAGCAGTACTTC.

The CDR3 DNA reads as TGTGCCAGTCGAGTTGGGGCCGGGACAGGGATGAACACTGAAGCTTTCTTT. This sequence encodes CASRVGAGTGMNTEAFF. The chain recombines TRBV19 with TRBJ1-1, with 9 nucleotides matching TRBD1. The junction had 13 bases not matched to a gene; V was cut back by 8 bases and J by 0 bases. The length of the CDR3 is 17 residues. The germline V gene encodes CDR1 LNHDA and CDR2 SQIVND (reference sequence).

This chain uses TRBV6-6 with TRBJ1-6, with TRBD1 matching over 11 bases. The ends lost 4 bases at V and 9 bases at J; junction bases unmatched: 8. Looked up from germline, CDR1 is MNHNY and CDR2 is SVGAGI (reference sequence). The CDR3 extends over 16 amino acids. The CDR3 region is CASSSRTGGNVSPLHF. The DNA for the CDR3 is TGTGCCAGCAGTTCCCGGACAGGGGGCAATGTTTCACCCCTCCACTTT.

CDR3 bases: TGTGCCAGCAGCCAAGTAAGGGGTAAATCAGGGCCCCAGCATTTT. Residues: CASSQVRGKSGPQHF. The chain recombines TRBV14 with TRBJ1-5; a weak D match, TRBD1 (5 bases). V was shortened by 1 base and J by 9 bases, with 16 bases between the two germline ends. The CDR3 is 15 amino acids. CDR1 and CDR2 (germline): SGHDN, FVKESK. The full variable domain, completed using reference TRBV14 and TRBJ1-5, is EAGVTQFPSHSVIEKGQTVTLRCDPISGHDNLYWYRRVMGKEIKFLLHFVKESKQDESGMPNNRFLAERTGGTYSTLKVQPAELEDSGVYFCASSQVRGKSGPQHFGDGTRLSIL.

This clone has a handful of counts. The V gene is TRBV5-4, the J gene TRBJ1-1; D unclear. V lost 4 bases and J 0 bases, leaving 7 bases between the germline ends. This CDR3 is 13 amino acids long. The germline gives CDR1 SGHNT, CDR2 YYREEE (reference sequence). Written as DNA, the CDR3 is TGTGCCAGCAGCGCGGGGATGAACACTGAAGCTTTCTTT. Its translation: CASSAGMNTEAFF. Full variable domain (rest looked up from reference TRBV5-4 and TRBJ1-1): ETGVTQSPTHLIKTRGQQVTLRCSSQSGHNTVSWYQQALGQGPQFIFQYYREEENGRGNFPPRFSGLQFPNYSSELNVNALELDDSALYLCASSAGMNTEAFFGQGTRLTVV.

This rearrangement joins TRBV5-5 to TRBJ2-5, with D perhaps matching TRBD2 (6 bases). The V end was cut by 2 bases, the J end by 5 bases, with 13 bases between. Germline V CDR1 and CDR2: SGHKS, YYEKEE (reference sequence). CDR3 length equals 14 residues. CDR3 in amino acids: CASSFIGGGETQYF. The CDR3 DNA reads as TGTGCCAGCAGCTTCATCGGGGGTGGGGAGACCCAGTACTTC.

This CDR3 reads CASSLSSGGPTYEQYF. CDR3 nucleotides: TGTGCCAGCAGCCTATCCTCCGGGGGGCCCACCTACGAGCAGTACTTC. The J gene is TRBJ2-7, the V gene TRBV7-8, with D maybe TRBD2 (7 bases). This CDR3 is built from 16 residues. Trimming cost V 5 bases and J 2 bases, with 19 bases left between them. Per the germline V gene, CDR1 is SGHVS and CDR2 is FQNEAQ.

The chain employs TRBV6-5 and TRBJ1-1, with 9 positions matching TRBD1. Germline trimming cut 0 bases from V and 2 bases from J; bases unmatched to any gene: 4. The CDR3 is made up of 16 amino acids. Germline V gives CDR1 MNHEY, CDR2 SVGAGI. CDR3 sequence (DNA): TGTGCCAGCAGTTACTCACAGGGGGCCCTTAACACTGAAGCTTTCTTT. Its protein is CASSYSQGALNTEAFF.

This clone has only one observation. The CDR3 DNA follows: TGTGCCAGCAGCCCGAGAGCCCCGGGGCCCCTCCACTTT. It specifies CASSPRAPGPLHF. The J gene is TRBJ1-6, the V gene TRBV9; the D is unclear. This CDR3 spans 13 amino acids. Trimming stripped 4 bases from V and 13 bases from J, with 15 bases between. The germline gives CDR1 SGDLS, CDR2 YYNGEE.

The chain employs TRBV14 and TRBJ1-1; D remains ambiguous. Trimming removed 0 bases from V and 1 base from J, with 9 bases in between. The CDR3 loop spans 15 amino acids. Per germline, CDR1 SGHDN and CDR2 FVKESK. This CDR3 is CASSQDWPSNTEAFF. The CDR3 DNA sequence: TGTGCCAGCAGCCAAGATTGGCCATCGAACACTGAAGCTTTCTTT.

The gene calls are TRBV2 and TRBJ2-1; possible D gene TRBD2, 6 bases. This CDR3 is 14 amino acids long. Trimming pared 2 bases from V and 6 bases from J, leaving 11 bases between. CDR1 is SNHLY and CDR2 is FYNNEI in the germline V gene. DNA of the CDR3: TGTGCCAGCAGTGAAAGGCAGGGAGGCAATGAGCAGTTCTTC. Amino acid sequence: CASSERQGGNEQFF.

CDR3 sequence (DNA): TGTGCCAGCAGTTTGGGCCAGGGGAGCAATCAGCCCCAGCATTTT. It is translated as CASSLGQGSNQPQHF. The chain has TRBV6-5 and TRBJ1-5, with D perhaps matching TRBD1 (6 bases). The CDR3 is 15 amino acids. Germline values: CDR1 MNHEY, CDR2 SVGAGI. The V end was cut by 4 bases, the J end by 1 base, with 11 bases between.

V is TRBV7-9 and J is TRBJ2-7; D perhaps matches TRBD2 (6 bases). The length of the CDR3 is 16 residues. The germline V gene has CDR1 SEHNR and CDR2 FQNEAQ (reference sequence). Trimming stripped 5 bases from V and 3 bases from J, with 20 bases between. CDR3: CASSRPLASADYEQYF. The DNA for the CDR3 is TGTGCCAGCAGCCGGCCCCTGGCTAGCGCAGACTACGAGCAGTACTTC. The entire variable domain, with the rest obtained from reference TRBV7-9 and TRBJ2-7, is as follows: DTGVSQNPRHKITKRGQNVTFRCDPISEHNRLYWYRQTLGQGPEFLTYFQNEAQLEKSRLLSDRFSAERPKGSFSTLEIQRTEQGDSAMYLCASSRPLASADYEQYFGPGTRLTVT.

The chain has TRBV7-9 and TRBJ2-1; 11 positions agree with TRBD2. After removal of 5 bases from V and 5 bases from J, the junction contained 5 bases not matched to a gene. The CDR3 loop spans 15 amino acids. Germline CDR1 SEHNR, CDR2 FQNEAQ (reference sequence). CDR3 amino acids: CASSHTSGGDNEQFF. CDR3 sequence (DNA): TGTGCCAGCAGCCATACTAGCGGGGGAGACAATGAGCAGTTCTTC.

This clone was seen more than once but under ten times. The chain carries TRBV9 and TRBJ1-6; TRBD1 matches at 7 bases. The germline CDR1 and CDR2 sequences are SGDLS and YYNGEE. The V gene end was trimmed by 2 bases and the J gene end by 5 bases; junction bases not matched to a gene: 7. This CDR3 comprises 16 residues. The CDR3, as DNA: TGTGCCAGCAGCGTGGGACAGACCCTTCATAATTCACCCCTCCACTTT. Translation gives CASSVGQTLHNSPLHF.

The rearrangement links TRBV13 to TRBJ1-1; 7 bases are a match to TRBD1. J lost 5 bases, V lost 5 bases, and 5 bases had no gene match. This CDR3 has 13 residues. Germline values: CDR1 PRHDT, CDR2 FYEKMQ (reference sequence). CDR3: CASSRPQGTEAFF. The CDR3 nucleotides are TGTGCCAGCAGCAGACCACAGGGGACTGAAGCTTTCTTT.

The gene calls are TRBV6-5 and TRBJ2-7; the D gene is possibly TRBD1 (5 bases). V was shortened by 7 bases and J by 2 bases, with 15 bases between the two germline ends. Germline CDR1 MNHEY, CDR2 SVGAGI. CDR3 size: 14 residues. The DNA of the CDR3 is TGTGCCAGCAAAAGGGGTATCTCGGCCTACGAGCAGTACTTC. This sequence encodes CASKRGISAYEQYF.

The rearrangement uses TRBV19 and TRBJ2-1; 10 bases agree with TRBD1. CDR3 size: 15 residues. J lost 4 bases, V lost 3 bases, and 3 bases had no gene match. Germline-derived CDR1 and CDR2 are LNHDA and SQIVND (reference sequence). The CDR3 DNA is TGTGCCAGTAGTATTGGGGACAGGGGTTACAATGAGCAGTTCTTC. The encoded protein is CASSIGDRGYNEQFF.

Only one count was recorded for this clone. V usage is TRBV11-2 and J usage is TRBJ1-1; 7 positions agree with TRBD1. This CDR3 has 14 amino acids. Per germline, CDR1 SGHAT and CDR2 FQNNGV. The junction had 15 bases not matched to a gene; V was cut back by 6 bases and J by 11 bases. CDR3: CASSRDLQGRRAFF. CDR3 in DNA: TGTGCCAGCAGTCGGGATCTACAGGGGAGGAGGGCTTTCTTT.

The chain has TRBV29-1 and TRBJ1-2, with 7 nucleotides matching TRBD1. The germline V gene has CDR1 SQVTM and CDR2 ANQGSEA. V gave up 3 bases and J gave up 5 bases; unmatched junction bases: 9. The CDR3 is made up of 14 amino acids. CDR3 coding DNA: TGCAGCGTTGACGAGACAGGGCACGATTATGGCTACACCTTC. It encodes CSVDETGHDYGYTF.

The chain couples TRBV5-1 to TRBJ1-2; D uncertain. Germline assignment: CDR1 SGHRS and CDR2 YFSETQ. V lost 0 bases and J 3 bases, leaving 9 bases between the germline ends. The CDR3 runs 14 residues. CDR3 sequence (DNA): TGCGCCAGCAGCTTGGGCGGATTTGACTATGGCTACACCTTC. Protein: CASSLGGFDYGYTF.

This clone was seen just once. This chain joins TRBV6-5 and TRBJ2-1; 7 nucleotides agree with TRBD1. The CDR3 is 15 residues long. Germline trimming cut 6 bases from V and 1 base from J; bases unmatched to any gene: 6. Germline V lookup: CDR1 MNHEY, CDR2 SVGAGI. The CDR3 spells CASRYRDSSYNEQFF. The CDR3 bases are TGTGCCAGCAGATATCGGGACAGTTCCTACAATGAGCAGTTCTTC.